Below, 12 T cell receptor beta chains from the same sample are listed, as sequenced in a study of blood T cell repertoires in COVID-19. Libraries were prepared by immunoSEQ multiplex PCR; TCRdb keeps only in-frame clonotypes and omits some of them. The top ten clones hold 0.53% of a sample with about 200,000 clones, 90% of them seen once. What was sequenced was peripheral blood. Source of these receptors: a man over 45 with acute or convalescent COVID-19.

The chain joins TRBV27 to TRBJ1-2; D is undetermined. The CDR3 has 13 residues. Germline values: CDR1 MNHEY, CDR2 SMNVEV (reference sequence). Trimming took 2 bases from V and 7 from J, leaving 11 bases between them. Here the CDR3 reads CASSLAGPSGYTF. CDR3 bases: TGTGCCAGCAGTTTAGCAGGCCCCTCTGGCTACACCTTC.

The genes are TRBV19 and TRBJ2-7; 7 bases match TRBD1. CDR1 is LNHDA and CDR2 is SQIVND in the germline V gene (reference sequence). The CDR3 loop spans 14 amino acids. The V and J ends lost 4 bases and 3 bases, in that order; junction bases with no gene match: 6. Here the CDR3 reads CASSRQGNLYEQYF. CDR3 DNA: TGTGCCAGTAGTAGACAGGGCAACCTCTACGAGCAGTACTTC.

The V call is TRBV30, the J call TRBJ2-2; D is uncertain. Germline V gene sequence: CDR1 GTSNPN, CDR2 SVGIG (reference sequence). This CDR3 comprises 18 residues. The V end lost 1 base, the J end lost 0 bases, and 18 bases lay between the germline ends. The CDR3 bases are TGTGCCTGGAGTGCACGACTTATAATGCAGACGAACACCGGGGAGCTGTTTTTT. Protein: CAWSARLIMQTNTGELFF.

The rearrangement uses TRBV21-1 and TRBJ1-5; the table assigns TRBD1, which was not confirmed against the DNA. TRBV21-1 is marked as a pseudogene. This CDR3 contains 18 residues. The CDR3 is CASSPTGWTGVKYQPQHF. CDR3 bases: TGTGCCAGCAGCCCCACTGGGTGGACAGGGGTCAAATATCAGCCCCAGCATTTT.

V is TRBV3-1 (or the pseudogene TRBV3-2) and J is TRBJ2-1, with D tentatively TRBD2 (6 bases). Trimming pared 4 bases from V and 4 bases from J, leaving 17 bases between. The CDR3 sequence is 16 residues long. Germline V gives CDR1 LGHDT, CDR2 YNNKEL (reference sequence). The CDR3 bases are TGTGCCAGCAGCCTCAAGGGCGGGATAGGGTACAATGAGCAGTTCTTC. As protein: CASSLKGGIGYNEQFF.

CDR3 sequence reads: CASSQGGTEAFF. The CDR3 DNA follows: TGTGCCAGCAGTCAAGGGGGCACTGAAGCTTTCTTT. V gene TRBV28 combines with J gene TRBJ1-1; D may be TRBD1 (6 bases). V lost 5 bases, J lost 4 bases, and 8 bases lay in between. CDR1 is MDHEN, CDR2 SYDVKM, per germline. This CDR3 has 12 amino acids.

The chain uses TRBV27 and TRBJ2-7; 8 positions match TRBD2. Germline assignment: CDR1 MNHEY and CDR2 SMNVEV (reference sequence). CDR3 length equals 15 residues. With 5 bases clipped from V and 3 bases from J, the junction kept 9 bases outside the gene matches. CDR3 region: CASSSPGLAGYEQYF. DNA of the CDR3: TGTGCCAGCAGTAGCCCAGGGCTAGCGGGCTACGAGCAGTACTTC.

The chain uses TRBV7-2 and TRBJ2-5; D unclear. The V and J ends lost 3 bases and 2 bases respectively, with 4 bases between them. Germline CDR1 SGHTA, CDR2 FQGNSA. This CDR3 contains 12 residues. The CDR3 DNA reads TGTGCCAGCAGCTTCCAGCAAGAGACCCAGTACTTC. This translates into CASSFQQETQYF.

This sequence joins TRBV12-5 and TRBJ2-2; 8 positions agree with TRBD1. The CDR3 has 17 amino acids. The V segment lost 4 bases and the J segment 3 bases; nucleotides outside the gene matches: 10. Germline V gene sequence: CDR1 LGHNT, CDR2 FRNRAP. The CDR3, as DNA: TGTGCTAGTGGTTCCGACCAGGGGGCTTCGCACACCGGGGAGCTGTTTTTT. This gives the protein CASGSDQGASHTGELFF.

V and J are TRBV28 and TRBJ1-5, with no clear D. Trimming stripped 5 bases from V and 2 bases from J, with 16 bases between. This CDR3 region has 16 residues. Per the germline V gene, CDR1 is MDHEN and CDR2 is SYDVKM. As DNA, the CDR3 is TGTGCCAGCAGTACAATACGACGGGGTGGCAATCAGCCCCAGCATTTT. This codes for CASSTIRRGGNQPQHF.

This clone appeared once. This sequence joins TRBV27 and TRBJ1-1; 8 bases match TRBD1. The V and J ends lost 0 bases and 4 bases, in that order; junction bases with no gene match: 16. The CDR3 totals 19 residues. Per germline, CDR1 MNHEY and CDR2 SMNVEV (reference sequence). The CDR3 reads CASSLSGTGGSGRFTEAFF. CDR3 in DNA: TGTGCCAGCAGTTTATCGGGAACAGGGGGATCGGGGAGATTCACTGAAGCTTTCTTT.

J is TRBJ2-7 and V is TRBV27, with D possibly being TRBD1 (5 bases). Trimming removed 6 bases at V and 0 bases at J, with 12 bases between. The CDR3 has 14 amino acids. Germline CDR1 reads MNHEY; CDR2 reads SMNVEV (reference sequence). This chain's CDR3 is CASRKTELSYEQYF. CDR3 DNA: TGTGCCAGCAGGAAGACAGAGCTCTCCTACGAGCAGTACTTC.